The source of this TCR beta chain is a study of post-analysis software for immune sequencing data. Turning to the study itself: Courses of disease covered relapsing-remitting, secondary progressive and progressive-relapsing multiple sclerosis. Study findings and constraints: When patients were compared with controls, a handful of TRBV segments were more frequent, TRBV5-6, TRBV5-1 and TRBV20-1 among them. By F measure, strong co-clustering occurred among samples prepared in the same batch.

In germline, CDR1 is SQVTM, CDR2 ANQGSEA. The CDR3 is made up of 13 amino acids. Trimming stripped 3 bases from V and 4 bases from J, with 9 bases between. This clonotype was detected only a few times. The antigen is not known. Unique molecular identifiers featured in each of the TCR beta cDNA libraries. Roughly 510,000 cDNA molecules were recovered from an input of about 0.9 to 11 million T cells. TCRdb called the PCR reads again in MiXCR, with one record for every CDR3 protein. The repertoire holds about 820,000 distinct CDR3 sequences, with roughly 58% as singletons. The clonotype comes from a girl aged 5-17 years with multiple sclerosis. The chain employs TRBV29-1 and TRBJ2-2; tentative D call: TRBD1 (5 bases). The sequenced sample was blood. This CDR3 reads CSVEIGVTGELFF. DNA for the CDR3: TGCAGCGTTGAGATAGGGGTCACCGGGGAGCTGTTTTTT.